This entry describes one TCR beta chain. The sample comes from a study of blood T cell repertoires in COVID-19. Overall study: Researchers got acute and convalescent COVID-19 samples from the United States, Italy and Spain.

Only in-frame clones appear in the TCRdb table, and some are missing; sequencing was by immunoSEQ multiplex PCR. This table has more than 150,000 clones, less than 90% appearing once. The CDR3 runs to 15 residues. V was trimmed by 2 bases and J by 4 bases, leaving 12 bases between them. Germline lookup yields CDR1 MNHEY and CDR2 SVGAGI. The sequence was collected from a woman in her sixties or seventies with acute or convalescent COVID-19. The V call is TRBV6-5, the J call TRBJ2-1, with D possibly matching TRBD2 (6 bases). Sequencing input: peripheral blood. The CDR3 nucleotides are TGTGCCAGCAGTTACCGGGGACTGCAGTACAATGAGCAGTTCTTC. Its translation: CASSYRGLQYNEQFF.